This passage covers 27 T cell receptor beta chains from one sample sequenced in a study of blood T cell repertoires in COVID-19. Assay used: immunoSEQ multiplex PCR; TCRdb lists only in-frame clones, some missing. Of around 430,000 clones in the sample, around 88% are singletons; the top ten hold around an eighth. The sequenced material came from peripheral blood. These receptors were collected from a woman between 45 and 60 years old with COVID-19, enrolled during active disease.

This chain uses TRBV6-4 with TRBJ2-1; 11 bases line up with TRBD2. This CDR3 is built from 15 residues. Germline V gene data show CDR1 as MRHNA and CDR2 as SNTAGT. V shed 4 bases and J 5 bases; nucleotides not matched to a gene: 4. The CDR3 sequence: CASSAIAGGDNEQFF. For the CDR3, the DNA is TGTGCCAGCAGTGCCATAGCGGGGGGGGACAATGAGCAGTTCTTC.

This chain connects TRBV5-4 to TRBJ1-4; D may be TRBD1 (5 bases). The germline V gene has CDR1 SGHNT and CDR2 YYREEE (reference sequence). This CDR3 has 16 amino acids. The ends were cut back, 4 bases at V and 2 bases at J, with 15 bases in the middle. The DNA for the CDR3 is TGTGCCAGCAGCCCCGGCGCAGGGCGGACTAATGAAAAACTGTTTTTT. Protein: CASSPGAGRTNEKLFF.

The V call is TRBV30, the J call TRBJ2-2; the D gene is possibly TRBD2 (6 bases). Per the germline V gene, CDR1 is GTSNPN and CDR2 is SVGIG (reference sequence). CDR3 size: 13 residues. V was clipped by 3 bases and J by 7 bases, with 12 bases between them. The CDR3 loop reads CAWRGGVFGELFF. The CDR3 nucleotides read TGTGCCTGGAGGGGCGGGGTATTCGGGGAGCTGTTTTTT.

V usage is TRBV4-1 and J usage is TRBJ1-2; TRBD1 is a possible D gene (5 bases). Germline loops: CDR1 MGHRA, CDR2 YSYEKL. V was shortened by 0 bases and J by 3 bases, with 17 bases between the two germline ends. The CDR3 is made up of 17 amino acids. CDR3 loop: CASSQERVGGNHYGYTF. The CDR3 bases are TGCGCCAGCAGCCAAGAACGGGTGGGGGGAAACCACTATGGCTACACCTTC.

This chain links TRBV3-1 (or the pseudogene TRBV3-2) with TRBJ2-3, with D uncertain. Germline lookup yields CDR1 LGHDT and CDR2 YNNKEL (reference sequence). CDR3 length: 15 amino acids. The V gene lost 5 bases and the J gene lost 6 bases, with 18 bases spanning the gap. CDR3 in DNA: TGTGCCAGCAGCTCTCCATACACATCCCACGATACGCAGTATTTT. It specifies CASSSPYTSHDTQYF.

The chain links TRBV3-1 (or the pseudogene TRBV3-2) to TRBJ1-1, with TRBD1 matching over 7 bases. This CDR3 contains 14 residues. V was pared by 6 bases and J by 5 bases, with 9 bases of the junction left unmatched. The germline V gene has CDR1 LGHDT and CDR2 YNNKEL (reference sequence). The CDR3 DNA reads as TGTGCCAGCAGTCTTACAGGGGCCGGTACTGAAGCTTTCTTT. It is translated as CASSLTGAGTEAFF.

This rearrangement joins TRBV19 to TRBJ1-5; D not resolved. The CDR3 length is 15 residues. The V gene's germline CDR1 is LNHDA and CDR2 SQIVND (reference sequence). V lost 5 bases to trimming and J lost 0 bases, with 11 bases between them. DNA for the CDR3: TGTGCCAGTAGTTGGGCAGAACATAGCAATCAGCCCCAGCATTTT. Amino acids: CASSWAEHSNQPQHF.

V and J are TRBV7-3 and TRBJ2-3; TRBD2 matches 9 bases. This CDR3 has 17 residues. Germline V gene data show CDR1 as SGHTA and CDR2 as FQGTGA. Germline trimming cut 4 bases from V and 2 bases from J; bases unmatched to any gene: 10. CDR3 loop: CASSSDERGAPTDTQYF. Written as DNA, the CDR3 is TGTGCCAGCAGCTCCGATGAGCGGGGGGCCCCCACAGATACGCAGTATTTT.

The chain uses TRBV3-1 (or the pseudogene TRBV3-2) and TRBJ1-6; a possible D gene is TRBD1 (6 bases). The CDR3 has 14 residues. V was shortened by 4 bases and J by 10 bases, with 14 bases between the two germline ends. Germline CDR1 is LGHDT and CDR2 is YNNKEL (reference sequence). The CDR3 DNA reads TGTGCCAGCAGCCTTGGGAGGGGGATCTCACCCCTCCACTTT. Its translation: CASSLGRGISPLHF.

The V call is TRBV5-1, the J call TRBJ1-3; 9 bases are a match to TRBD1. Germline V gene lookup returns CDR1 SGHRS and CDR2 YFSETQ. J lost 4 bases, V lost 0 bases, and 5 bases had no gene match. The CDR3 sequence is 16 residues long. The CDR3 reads CASSLAPDRGGNTIYF. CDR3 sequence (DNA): TGCGCCAGCAGCTTGGCCCCGGACAGGGGAGGAAACACCATATATTTT. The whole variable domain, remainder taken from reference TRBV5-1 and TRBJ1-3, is KAGVTQTPRYLIKTRGQQVTLSCSPISGHRSVSWYQQTPGQGLQFLFEYFSETQRNKGNFPGRFSGRQFSNSRSEMNVSTLELGDSALYLCASSLAPDRGGNTIYFGEGSWLTVV.

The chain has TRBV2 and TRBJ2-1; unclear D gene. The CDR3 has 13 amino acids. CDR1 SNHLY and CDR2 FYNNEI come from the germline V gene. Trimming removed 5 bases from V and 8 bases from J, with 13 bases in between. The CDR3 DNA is TGTGCCAGCAGTTGGAGTGGCCGCGATGAGCAGTTCTTC. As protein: CASSWSGRDEQFF.

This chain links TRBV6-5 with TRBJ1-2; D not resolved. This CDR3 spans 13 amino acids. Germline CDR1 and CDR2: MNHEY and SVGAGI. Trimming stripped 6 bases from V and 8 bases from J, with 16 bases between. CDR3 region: CASSLSHRSGYTF. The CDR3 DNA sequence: TGTGCCAGCAGCCTAAGCCACCGCTCCGGCTACACCTTC.

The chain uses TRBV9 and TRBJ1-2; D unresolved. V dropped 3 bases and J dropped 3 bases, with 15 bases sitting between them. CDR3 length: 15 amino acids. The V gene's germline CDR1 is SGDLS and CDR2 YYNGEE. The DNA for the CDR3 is TGTGCCAGCAGCGGGGAGACTTTCCCCCACTATGGCTACACCTTC. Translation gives CASSGETFPHYGYTF.

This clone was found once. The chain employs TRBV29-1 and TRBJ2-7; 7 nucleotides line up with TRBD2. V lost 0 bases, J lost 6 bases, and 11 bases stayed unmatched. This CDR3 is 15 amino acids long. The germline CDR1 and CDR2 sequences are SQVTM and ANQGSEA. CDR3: CSVEDDKRTSREQYF. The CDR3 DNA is TGCAGCGTTGAAGATGACAAAAGGACTAGTCGCGAGCAGTACTTC.

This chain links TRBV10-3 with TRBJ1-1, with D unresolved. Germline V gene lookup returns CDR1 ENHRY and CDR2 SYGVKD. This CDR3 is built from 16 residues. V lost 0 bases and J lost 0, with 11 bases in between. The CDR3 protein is CAISESGGGLNTEAFF. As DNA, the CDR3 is TGTGCCATCAGTGAGTCGGGTGGCGGGTTGAACACTGAAGCTTTCTTT.

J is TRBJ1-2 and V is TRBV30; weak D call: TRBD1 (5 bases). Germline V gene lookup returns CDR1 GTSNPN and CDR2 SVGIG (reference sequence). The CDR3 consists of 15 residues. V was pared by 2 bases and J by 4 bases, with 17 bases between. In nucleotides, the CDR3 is TGTGCCTGGAGTCCCCTGGGAGGGACCGTCTATGGCTACACCTTC. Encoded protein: CAWSPLGGTVYGYTF.

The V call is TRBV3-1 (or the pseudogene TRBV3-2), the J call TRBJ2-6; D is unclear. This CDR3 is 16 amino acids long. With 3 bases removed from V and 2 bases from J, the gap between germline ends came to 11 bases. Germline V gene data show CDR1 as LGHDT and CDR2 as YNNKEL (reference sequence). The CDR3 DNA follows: TGTGCCAGCAGCCATCTACTCGGTGCTGGGGCCAACGTCCTGACTTTC. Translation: CASSHLLGAGANVLTF.

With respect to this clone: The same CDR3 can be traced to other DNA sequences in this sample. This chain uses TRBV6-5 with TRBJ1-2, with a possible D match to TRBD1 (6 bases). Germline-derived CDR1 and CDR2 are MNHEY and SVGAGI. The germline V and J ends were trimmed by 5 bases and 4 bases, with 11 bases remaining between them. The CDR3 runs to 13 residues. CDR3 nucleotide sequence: TGTGCCAGCAGTCGCACAGGGTCCTATGGCTACACCTTC. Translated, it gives CASSRTGSYGYTF.

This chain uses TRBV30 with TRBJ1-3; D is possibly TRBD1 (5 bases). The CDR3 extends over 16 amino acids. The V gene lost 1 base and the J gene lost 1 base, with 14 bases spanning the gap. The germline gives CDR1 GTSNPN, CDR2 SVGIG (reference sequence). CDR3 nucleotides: TGTGCCTGGAGTGGTGACCCGGGGGGATCTGGAAACACCATATATTTT. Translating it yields CAWSGDPGGSGNTIYF. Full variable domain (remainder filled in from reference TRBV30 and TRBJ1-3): SQTIHQWPATLVQPVGSPLSLECTVEGTSNPNLYWYRQAAGRGLQLLFYSVGIGQISSEVPQNLSASRPQDRQFILSSKKLLLSDSGFYLCAWSGDPGGSGNTIYFGEGSWLTVV.

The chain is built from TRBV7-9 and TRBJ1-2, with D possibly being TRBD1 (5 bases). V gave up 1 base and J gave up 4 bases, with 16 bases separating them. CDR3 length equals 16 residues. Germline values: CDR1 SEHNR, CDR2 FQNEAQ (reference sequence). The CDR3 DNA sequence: TGTGCCAGCAGCTTAGGAGGACACGACAGCCTCTATGGCTACACCTTC. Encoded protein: CASSLGGHDSLYGYTF.

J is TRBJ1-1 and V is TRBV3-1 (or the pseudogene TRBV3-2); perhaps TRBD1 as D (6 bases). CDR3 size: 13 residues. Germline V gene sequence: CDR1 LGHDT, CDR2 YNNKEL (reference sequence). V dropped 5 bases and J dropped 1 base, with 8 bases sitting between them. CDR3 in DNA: TGTGCCAGCAGCTTGGACAGGAACACTGAAGCTTTCTTT. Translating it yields CASSLDRNTEAFF.

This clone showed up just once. In nucleotides, the CDR3 is TGCAGCGGGACTTTAGCGGGATCAGCCAATGAGCAGTTCTTC. Amino acid sequence: CSGTLAGSANEQFF. V is TRBV29-1 and J is TRBJ2-1; TRBD2 aligns across 8 bases. CDR1 and CDR2 (germline): SQVTM, ANQGSEA. The CDR3 runs 14 residues. V lost 7 bases, J lost 6 bases, and 11 bases stayed unmatched.

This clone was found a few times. The chain's CDR3 is CASSHSSNQPQHF. In nucleotides, the CDR3 is TGCGCCAGCAGCCACAGCTCCAATCAGCCCCAGCATTTT. The gene calls are TRBV10-2 and TRBJ1-5; D unclear. Germline-derived CDR1 and CDR2 are WSHSY and SAAADI. Deletions cut 6 bases from V and 3 bases from J, with 9 bases between. The CDR3 sequence is 13 residues long.

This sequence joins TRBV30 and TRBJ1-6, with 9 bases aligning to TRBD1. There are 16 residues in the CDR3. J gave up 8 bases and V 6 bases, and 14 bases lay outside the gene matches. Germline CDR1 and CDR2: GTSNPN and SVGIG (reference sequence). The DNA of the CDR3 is TGTGCCTGCAGGGACAGGGAATCCAATCGTGATTCACCCCTCCACTTT. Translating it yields CACRDRESNRDSPLHF. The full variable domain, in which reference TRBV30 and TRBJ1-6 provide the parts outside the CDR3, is SQTIHQWPATLVQPVGSPLSLECTVEGTSNPNLYWYRQAAGRGLQLLFYSVGIGQISSEVPQNLSASRPQDRQFILSSKKLLLSDSGFYLCACRDRESNRDSPLHFGNGTRLTVT.

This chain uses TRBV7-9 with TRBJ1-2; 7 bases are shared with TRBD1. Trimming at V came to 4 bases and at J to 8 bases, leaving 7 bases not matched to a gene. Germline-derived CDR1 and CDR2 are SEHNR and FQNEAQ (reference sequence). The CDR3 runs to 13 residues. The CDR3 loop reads CASSWDSHRGYTF. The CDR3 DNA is TGTGCCAGCAGCTGGGACAGCCACAGAGGCTACACCTTC. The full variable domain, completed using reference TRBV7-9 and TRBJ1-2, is DTGVSQNPRHKITKRGQNVTFRCDPISEHNRLYWYRQTLGQGPEFLTYFQNEAQLEKSRLLSDRFSAERPKGSFSTLEIQRTEQGDSAMYLCASSWDSHRGYTFGSGTRLTVV.

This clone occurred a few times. CDR3: CASSPRGPLAKNIQYF. CDR3 nucleotide sequence: TGTGCCAGCAGCCCCAGGGGCCCCCTAGCCAAAAACATTCAGTACTTC. The rearrangement uses TRBV7-2 and TRBJ2-4, with a possible D match to TRBD1 (6 bases). V lost 5 bases and J 0 bases, leaving 14 bases between the germline ends. Germline V lookup: CDR1 SGHTA, CDR2 FQGNSA. This CDR3 is built from 16 residues.

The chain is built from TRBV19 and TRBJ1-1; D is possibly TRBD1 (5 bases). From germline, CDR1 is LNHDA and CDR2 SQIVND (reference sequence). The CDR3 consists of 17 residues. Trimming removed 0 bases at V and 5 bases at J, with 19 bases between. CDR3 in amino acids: CASSIDPLGRGDTEAFF. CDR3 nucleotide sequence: TGTGCCAGTAGTATAGATCCTCTCGGGCGGGGGGATACTGAAGCTTTCTTT.